Below, 32 T cell receptor beta chains from the same sample are listed, as sequenced in a study of cytomegalovirus exposure and HLA in healthy donors. PCR primers comprised 60 Vbeta and 13 Jbeta primers. Profiled with immunoSEQ multiplex PCR; TCRdb holds only in-frame clones, not every one. The repertoire includes about 150,000 clones, 76% of them detected once, and under 2% sits in the top ten. Sequencing used PBMCs. The receptor source for this set is a female donor in good health and CMV-seropositive.

This chain joins TRBV6-6 and TRBJ2-3, with D possibly being TRBD2 (8 bases). The CDR3 is 15 amino acids. Germline CDR1 MNHNY, CDR2 SVGAGI (reference sequence). The V end was cut by 0 bases, the J end by 9 bases, with 16 bases between. The CDR3 nucleotides read TGTGCCAGCAGTTACTCGACGGGAGGGGGCGGGACGCAGTATTTT. It codes for CASSYSTGGGGTQYF.

The gene calls are TRBV27 and TRBJ1-1; D remains ambiguous. V lost 2 bases and J lost 3, with 13 bases in between. There are 15 residues in the CDR3. The germline CDR1 and CDR2 sequences are MNHEY and SMNVEV (reference sequence). The CDR3 sequence: CASSLGPAPDTEAFF. DNA for the CDR3: TGTGCCAGCAGTTTAGGGCCCGCCCCGGACACTGAAGCTTTCTTT.

This clone occurred a few times. The rearrangement joins TRBV6-5 to TRBJ2-7; 8 bases map to TRBD2. Germline CDR1 MNHEY, CDR2 SVGAGI. The V segment lost 2 bases and the J segment 7 bases; nucleotides outside the gene matches: 10. The CDR3 runs 15 residues. In nucleotides, the CDR3 is TGTGCCAGCAGTTACGGGTCGGGAGGGCCGAGGGAGCAGTACTTC. Translation gives CASSYGSGGPREQYF.

The chain has TRBV19 and TRBJ1-3; 9 bases fit TRBD1. Looked up from germline, CDR1 is LNHDA and CDR2 is SQIVND (reference sequence). V was pared by 6 bases and J by 4 bases, with 10 bases of the junction left unmatched. The CDR3 consists of 16 residues. The CDR3 nucleotides read TGTGCCAGTAGCCCGAGGACAGGGGCGGTCGGAAACACCATATATTTT. Amino acids: CASSPRTGAVGNTIYF. Full variable domain (outside the CDR3, taken from reference TRBV19 and TRBJ1-3): DGGITQSPKYLFRKEGQNVTLSCEQNLNHDAMYWYRQDPGQGLRLIYYSQIVNDFQKGDIAEGYSVSREKKESFPLTVTSAQKNPTAFYLCASSPRTGAVGNTIYFGEGSWLTVV.

In this sample, this clone turned up once. The J gene is TRBJ2-2, the V gene TRBV28; 8 bases are shared with TRBD1. V shed 3 bases, J shed 7 bases, and the junction held 4 bases outside the gene matches. The germline V gene encodes CDR1 MDHEN and CDR2 SYDVKM. The CDR3 totals 14 residues. The CDR3 DNA sequence: TGTGCCAGCAGTTTGACAGGGGTGGACGGGGAGCTGTTTTTT. Translating gives CASSLTGVDGELFF.

The chain has TRBV28 and TRBJ1-1; D gene uncertain. The CDR3 length is 12 residues. V shed 6 bases and J shed 6 bases, with 11 bases lying between them. Germline-derived CDR1 and CDR2 are MDHEN and SYDVKM. CDR3 DNA sequence: TGTGCCAGCAGACTGGGGAGGGCTGAAGCTTTCTTT. It codes for CASRLGRAEAFF.

This clone has a handful of counts. The V and J genes are TRBV2 and TRBJ2-7; possibly TRBD2 for D (5 bases). The CDR3 runs 11 residues. Deletions cut 7 bases from V and 9 bases from J, with 13 bases between. In germline, CDR1 is SNHLY, CDR2 FYNNEI. The CDR3 DNA is TGTGCCAGCATGAGGGCTTTAGGGCAGTACTTC. This sequence encodes CASMRALGQYF. Variable domain in full (rest from reference TRBV2 and TRBJ2-7): EPEVTQTPSHQVTQMGQEVILRCVPISNHLYFYWYRQILGQKVEFLVSFYNNEISEKSEIFDDQFSVERPDGSNFTLKIRSTKLEDSAMYFCASMRALGQYFGPGTRLTVT.

This chain uses TRBV11-3 with TRBJ1-3; D is unclear. The CDR3 contains 13 residues. The V gene lost 3 bases and the J gene lost 0 bases, with 3 bases spanning the gap. Germline V gene data show CDR1 as SGHNT and CDR2 as YENEEA. The CDR3, as DNA: TGTGCCAGCAGCTTTAGCTCTGGAAACACCATATATTTT. It specifies CASSFSSGNTIYF.

Here the CDR3 reads CASSLGQVDEKLFF. CDR3 DNA: TGTGCCAGCAGCTTGGGGCAGGTTGATGAAAAACTGTTTTTT. V gene TRBV5-4 combines with J gene TRBJ1-4; unclear D gene. The CDR3 length is 14 residues. Germline lookup yields CDR1 SGHNT and CDR2 YYREEE (reference sequence). Trimming cost V 0 bases and J 6 bases, with 9 bases left between them.

In DNA form, the CDR3 reads TGTGCCAGCAGTGTCTCGGCGGGGGGGGGCGTTGAGCAGTTCTTC. Protein sequence: CASSVSAGGGVEQFF. The rearrangement joins TRBV2 to TRBJ2-1; 9 bases align to TRBD2. Germline CDR1 and CDR2: SNHLY and FYNNEI. V gave up 4 bases and J gave up 9 bases; unmatched junction bases: 10. CDR3 size: 15 residues.

V gene TRBV28 combines with J gene TRBJ1-1; 11 bases agree with TRBD1. In germline, CDR1 is MDHEN, CDR2 SYDVKM. This CDR3 has 14 residues. V shed 6 bases and J 5 bases; nucleotides not matched to a gene: 5. The DNA of the CDR3 is TGTGCCAGCAGGTGGACAGGGGGCAAAACTGAAGCTTTCTTT. It is translated as CASRWTGGKTEAFF.

The chain links TRBV19 to TRBJ1-1; D gene ambiguous. Germline V gene data show CDR1 as LNHDA and CDR2 as SQIVND (reference sequence). This CDR3 comprises 17 residues. V lost 0 bases to trimming and J lost 0 bases, with 14 bases between them. The DNA of the CDR3 is TGTGCCAGTAGTATAGATAGAAGGGAGAGACTGAACACTGAAGCTTTCTTT. Translating gives CASSIDRRERLNTEAFF.

This chain links TRBV5-4 with TRBJ1-2, with a tentative D call TRBD1 (5 bases). Looked up from germline, CDR1 is SGHNT and CDR2 is YYREEE (reference sequence). The CDR3 is made up of 15 amino acids. The V and J ends lost 0 bases and 2 bases respectively, with 11 bases between them. CDR3 DNA: TGTGCCAGCAGCTTGGTCGGGCGGGGGAACTATGGCTACACCTTC. Amino acid sequence: CASSLVGRGNYGYTF. Drawing the rest from reference TRBV5-4 and TRBJ1-2, the complete variable domain is ETGVTQSPTHLIKTRGQQVTLRCSSQSGHNTVSWYQQALGQGPQFIFQYYREEENGRGNFPPRFSGLQFPNYSSELNVNALELDDSALYLCASSLVGRGNYGYTFGSGTRLTVV.

This rearrangement joins TRBV30 to TRBJ2-5, with D possibly matching TRBD1 (5 bases). Germline loops: CDR1 GTSNPN, CDR2 SVGIG (reference sequence). V lost 5 bases and J lost 0, with 7 bases in between. CDR3 length: 12 amino acids. The CDR3 reads CAWGANQETQYF. DNA of the CDR3: TGTGCCTGGGGGGCGAACCAAGAGACCCAGTACTTC.

The chain combines TRBV27 with TRBJ1-2; 8 nucleotides agree with TRBD1. This CDR3 is built from 17 residues. Trimming removed 3 bases from V and 0 bases from J; junction bases left unmatched: 9. Germline loops: CDR1 MNHEY, CDR2 SMNVEV (reference sequence). The chain's CDR3 is CASSFRQGSNANYGYTF. The DNA for the CDR3 is TGTGCCAGCAGTTTTAGACAGGGGAGTAATGCTAACTATGGCTACACCTTC.

This clone showed up just once. The V and J genes are TRBV5-1 and TRBJ2-2, with D possibly being TRBD2 (6 bases). Trimming removed 1 base at V and 1 base at J, with 11 bases between. Per germline, CDR1 SGHRS and CDR2 YFSETQ. The CDR3 is 16 amino acids. The chain's CDR3 is CASSLTLAQNTGELFF. CDR3 nucleotides: TGCGCCAGCAGCTTGACACTAGCCCAGAACACCGGGGAGCTGTTTTTT.

This clone has a handful of counts. The chain is built from TRBV5-1 and TRBJ2-7, with 9 bases fitting TRBD1. V shed 6 bases and J 2 bases; nucleotides not matched to a gene: 6. Germline lookup yields CDR1 SGHRS and CDR2 YFSETQ. The CDR3 contains 14 residues. The CDR3 here is CASNLGQGPYEQYF. The CDR3 nucleotides read TGCGCCAGCAATCTGGGACAGGGACCCTACGAGCAGTACTTC.

V and J are TRBV10-1 and TRBJ2-2; TRBD1 matches at 7 bases. The CDR3 length is 16 residues. CDR1 is WNHNN, CDR2 SYGVQD, per germline (reference sequence). With 3 bases clipped from V and 4 bases from J, the junction kept 8 bases outside the gene matches. Here the CDR3 DNA reads TGCGCCAGCAGTGAAAAGACAGGGTTTGGCACCGGGGAGCTGTTTTTT. Translation: CASSEKTGFGTGELFF.

The chain uses TRBV25-1 and TRBJ1-5; 8 bases agree with TRBD1. The germline CDR1 and CDR2 sequences are MGHDK and SYGVNS. The CDR3 has 14 amino acids. V shed 2 bases and J 5 bases; nucleotides not matched to a gene: 2. The CDR3 nucleotides read TGTGCCAGCAGTGAAGGGACAGGCCATCAGCCCCAGCATTTT. Encoded protein: CASSEGTGHQPQHF. The full variable domain, its missing parts supplied by reference TRBV25-1 and TRBJ1-5, is EADIYQTPRYLVIGTGKKITLECSQTMGHDKMYWYQQDPGMELHLIHYSYGVNSTEKGDLSSESTVSRIRTEHFPLTLESARPSHTSQYLCASSEGTGHQPQHFGDGTRLSIL.

The rearrangement links TRBV5-8 to TRBJ1-4; no firm D call. Germline loops: CDR1 SGHTS, CDR2 YDEGEE. This CDR3 spans 14 amino acids. V was clipped by 1 base and J by 1 base, with 5 bases between them. The CDR3 bases are TGTGCCAGCAGCTTGTCAGGAACTAATGAAAAACTGTTTTTT. Its translation is CASSLSGTNEKLFF. The whole variable domain, remainder taken from reference TRBV5-8 and TRBJ1-4, is EAGVTQSPTHLIKTRGQQATLRCSPISGHTSVYWYQQALGLGLQFLLWYDEGEERNRGNFPPRFSGRQFPNYSSELNVNALELEDSALYLCASSLSGTNEKLFFGSGTQLSVL.

The J gene is TRBJ1-1, the V gene TRBV30; tentatively, D is TRBD1 (5 bases). Germline V gene sequence: CDR1 GTSNPN, CDR2 SVGIG (reference sequence). The V gene lost 3 bases and the J gene lost 8 bases, with 16 bases spanning the gap. This CDR3 spans 13 amino acids. DNA of the CDR3: TGTGCCTGGAGCAAATTACAGGTTCCCGAAGCTTTCTTT. It specifies CAWSKLQVPEAFF.

The chain joins TRBV7-3 to TRBJ2-2; no clear D. Germline CDR1 SGHTA, CDR2 FQGTGA. V lost 6 bases and J lost 5, with 10 bases in between. The CDR3 sequence is 13 residues long. CDR3 protein: CASRPGNTGELFF. The DNA for the CDR3 is TGTGCCAGCAGACCTGGCAATACCGGGGAGCTGTTTTTT.

V gene TRBV7-9 combines with J gene TRBJ2-7; tentative D call: TRBD2 (5 bases). The CDR3 runs 16 residues. The germline gives CDR1 SEHNR, CDR2 FQNEAQ (reference sequence). The V gene lost 4 bases and the J gene lost 2 bases, with 18 bases spanning the gap. The CDR3 sequence: CASSSSRSRDPYEQYF. The CDR3 nucleotides are TGTGCCAGCAGCTCTAGCAGGTCCCGGGATCCCTACGAGCAGTACTTC. Looking up the rest from reference TRBV7-9 and TRBJ2-7 gives the full variable domain: DTGVSQNPRHKITKRGQNVTFRCDPISEHNRLYWYRQTLGQGPEFLTYFQNEAQLEKSRLLSDRFSAERPKGSFSTLEIQRTEQGDSAMYLCASSSSRSRDPYEQYFGPGTRLTVT.

Written as DNA, the CDR3 is TGTGCCAGCAGCAAAGGACAGGGCTACGAGCAGTACTTC. Amino acid sequence: CASSKGQGYEQYF. V and J are TRBV7-3 and TRBJ2-7, with 8 positions matching TRBD1. Per the germline V gene, CDR1 is SGHTA and CDR2 is FQGTGA. This CDR3 has 13 residues. The J segment lost 3 bases and the V segment lost 5 bases, leaving 3 bases of the junction unmatched.

This clone occurred a few times. This chain joins TRBV7-2 and TRBJ1-2; 9 nucleotides agree with TRBD1. V trimming: 3 bases; J trimming: 6 bases; junction bases outside the gene matches: 2. Per germline, CDR1 SGHTA and CDR2 FQGNSA. CDR3 size: 13 residues. The CDR3 nucleotides are TGTGCCAGCAGCTTTGGGACAGGGCATGGCTACACCTTC. Amino acids: CASSFGTGHGYTF.

The V and J genes are TRBV4-1 and TRBJ2-1; tentatively, D is TRBD1 (5 bases). Trimming removed 0 bases at V and 0 bases at J, with 12 bases between. The V gene's germline CDR1 is MGHRA and CDR2 YSYEKL. CDR3 length equals 17 residues. CDR3 bases: TGCGCCAGCAGCCAAGAGATAGGGGCTGGCTCCTACAATGAGCAGTTCTTC. Its protein product is CASSQEIGAGSYNEQFF.

This clone was seen a single time. The chain carries TRBV15 and TRBJ1-4, with a weak D call TRBD1 (5 bases). Germline V gene lookup returns CDR1 LNHNV and CDR2 YYDKDF (reference sequence). The V and J ends lost 0 bases and 10 bases respectively, with 12 bases between them. This CDR3 comprises 14 residues. CDR3 protein: CATSRDRAVRKLFF. The CDR3 nucleotides are TGTGCCACCAGCAGAGACAGGGCCGTTCGAAAACTGTTTTTT.

The chain couples TRBV9 to TRBJ1-6; D call uncertain. The CDR3 length is 15 residues. Germline V lookup: CDR1 SGDLS, CDR2 YYNGEE. The V end lost 0 bases, the J end lost 8 bases, and 12 bases lay between the germline ends. CDR3 sequence (DNA): TGTGCCAGCAGCGTAGGCCCAGATCCTTATTCACCCCTCCACTTT. It is translated as CASSVGPDPYSPLHF.

The CDR3 spells CASSHPQTGELFF. The CDR3, as DNA: TGTGCCAGCTCACATCCCCAAACCGGGGAGCTGTTTTTT. V gene TRBV18 combines with J gene TRBJ2-2; D call uncertain. The CDR3 runs to 13 residues. Germline V gene sequence: CDR1 KGHSH, CDR2 LQKENI. Trimming took off 4 bases at V and 5 bases at J, with 8 bases between the two ends.

The gene calls are TRBV6-1 and TRBJ1-4; D remains ambiguous. Germline V gene lookup returns CDR1 MNHNS and CDR2 SASEGT. CDR3 length: 14 amino acids. V was pared by 4 bases and J by 8 bases, with 14 bases between. DNA for the CDR3: TGTGCCAGCAGTGTGGTTGGACGGGAGGAAAAACTGTTTTTT. It specifies CASSVVGREEKLFF.

This clone was observed a few times. The chain recombines TRBV6-5 with TRBJ1-2; D unresolved. From germline, CDR1 is MNHEY and CDR2 SVGAGI. The CDR3 spans 16 residues. The germline V and J ends were trimmed by 3 bases and 5 bases, with 19 bases remaining between them. In DNA, the CDR3 is TGTGCCAGCAGTTATGCACCTTCGACGGAGACTTATGGCTACACCTTC. This gives the protein CASSYAPSTETYGYTF.

CDR3 nucleotides: TGTGCCAGCAGTTCAACGCAGGGGGGACAGCCCCAGCATTTT. Its protein is CASSSTQGGQPQHF. The chain uses TRBV6-5 and TRBJ1-5; 7 nucleotides agree with TRBD1. Trimming took 4 bases from V and 7 from J; bases not matched to a gene: 7. Germline V lookup: CDR1 MNHEY, CDR2 SVGAGI. The CDR3 runs 14 residues.